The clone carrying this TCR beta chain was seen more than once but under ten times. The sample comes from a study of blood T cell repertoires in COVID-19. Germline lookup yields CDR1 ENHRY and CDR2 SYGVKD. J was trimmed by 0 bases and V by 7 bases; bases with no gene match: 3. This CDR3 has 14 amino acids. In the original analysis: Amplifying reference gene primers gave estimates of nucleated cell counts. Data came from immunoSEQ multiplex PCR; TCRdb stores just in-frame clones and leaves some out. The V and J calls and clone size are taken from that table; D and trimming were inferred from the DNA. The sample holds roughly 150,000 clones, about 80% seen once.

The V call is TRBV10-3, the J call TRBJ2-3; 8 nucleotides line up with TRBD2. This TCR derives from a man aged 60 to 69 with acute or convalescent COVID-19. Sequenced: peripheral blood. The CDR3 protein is CAITERGSTDTQYF. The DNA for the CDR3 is TGTGCCATCACGGAGCGGGGGAGCACAGATACGCAGTATTTT.